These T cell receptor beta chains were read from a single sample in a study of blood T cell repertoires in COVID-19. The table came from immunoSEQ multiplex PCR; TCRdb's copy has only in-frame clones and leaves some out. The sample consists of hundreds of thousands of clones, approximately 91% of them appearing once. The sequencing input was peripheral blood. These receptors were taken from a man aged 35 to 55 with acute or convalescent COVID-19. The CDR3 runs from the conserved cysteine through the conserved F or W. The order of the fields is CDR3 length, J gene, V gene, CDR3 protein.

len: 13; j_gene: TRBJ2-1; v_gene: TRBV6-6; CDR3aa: CASSSRYYNEQFF
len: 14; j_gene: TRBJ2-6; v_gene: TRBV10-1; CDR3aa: CASSTGAGANVLTF
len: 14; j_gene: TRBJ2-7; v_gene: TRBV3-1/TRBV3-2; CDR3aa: CASSHGDRAYEQYF
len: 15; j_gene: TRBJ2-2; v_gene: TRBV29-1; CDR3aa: CSVVVGGSNTGELFF
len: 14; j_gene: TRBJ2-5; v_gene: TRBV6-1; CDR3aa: CASSEAAGDKTQYF
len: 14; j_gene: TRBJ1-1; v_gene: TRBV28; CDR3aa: CASSSSGKLTEAFF
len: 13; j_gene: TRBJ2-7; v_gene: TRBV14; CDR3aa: CASSLREGYEQYF
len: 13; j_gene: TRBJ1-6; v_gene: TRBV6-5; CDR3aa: CASSYRENSPLHF
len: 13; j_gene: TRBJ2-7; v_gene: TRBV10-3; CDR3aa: CAIGGQGVYEQYF
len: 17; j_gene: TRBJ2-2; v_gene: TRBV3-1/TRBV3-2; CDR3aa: CASSQEGLAGGTGELFF
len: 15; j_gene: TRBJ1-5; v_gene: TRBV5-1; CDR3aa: CASSPGTGERQPQHF
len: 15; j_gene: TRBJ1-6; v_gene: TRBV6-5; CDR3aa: CACYRQLGNNSPLHF
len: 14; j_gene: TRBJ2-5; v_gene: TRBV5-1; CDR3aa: CASSLESSAETQYF
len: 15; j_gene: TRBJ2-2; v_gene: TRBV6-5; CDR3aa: CASFPGQGATGELFF
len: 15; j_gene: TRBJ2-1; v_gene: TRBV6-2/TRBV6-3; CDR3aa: CASSYRQGHHNEQFF
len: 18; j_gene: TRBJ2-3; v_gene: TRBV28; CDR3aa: CASSRSGRLGGSADTQYF
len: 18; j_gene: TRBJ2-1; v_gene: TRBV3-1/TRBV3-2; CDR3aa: CASSPPGTSGGNNNEQFF